The 5 T cell receptor beta chains reported below all come from one sample, sequenced in a study of blood T cell repertoires in COVID-19. This table comes from immunoSEQ multiplex PCR, and its TCRdb copy is limited to in-frame clones, with some not included. Seen here are about 290,000 clones, roughly nine tenths observed once, and the top ten hold more than 9.5%. The specimen was peripheral blood. Receptor source: a woman in her 30s with COVID-19, enrolled during active disease.

The rearrangement joins TRBV27 to TRBJ1-1; tentative D call: TRBD1 (5 bases). Trimming removed 2 bases at V and 2 bases at J, with 12 bases between. CDR1 and CDR2 from the germline V gene are MNHEY and SMNVEV (reference sequence). The CDR3 is made up of 15 amino acids. This chain's CDR3 is CASSLIQGPNTEAFF. The CDR3 nucleotides are TGTGCCAGCAGTTTAATTCAGGGCCCTAACACTGAAGCTTTCTTT.

This chain uses TRBV5-8 with TRBJ2-7, with no clear D. Germline lookup yields CDR1 SGHTS and CDR2 YDEGEE. The CDR3 is 12 amino acids. V lost 3 bases, J lost 0 bases, and 4 bases lay in between. Here the CDR3 reads CASSSLSYEQYF. The CDR3 region has the DNA TGTGCCAGCAGCTCCCTCTCCTACGAGCAGTACTTC. Together with reference TRBV5-8 and TRBJ2-7, the CDR3 gives the full variable domain: EAGVTQSPTHLIKTRGQQATLRCSPISGHTSVYWYQQALGLGLQFLLWYDEGEERNRGNFPPRFSGRQFPNYSSELNVNALELEDSALYLCASSSLSYEQYFGPGTRLTVT.

This clone has a single count. The chain uses TRBV11-2 and TRBJ1-2, with D perhaps matching TRBD1 (5 bases). Trimming stripped 7 bases from V and 8 bases from J, with 23 bases between. CDR3 size: 15 residues. Looked up from germline, CDR1 is SGHAT and CDR2 is FQNNGV. The CDR3 DNA is TGTGCCAGCAAACCCGAGGCAGGGATCTCGGAGGGCTACACCTTC. As protein: CASKPEAGISEGYTF.

This clone has a handful of counts. This chain joins TRBV14 and TRBJ2-1; 8 positions agree with TRBD2. Per germline, CDR1 SGHDN and CDR2 FVKESK. V lost 4 bases and J lost 4; bases outside the gene matches: 6. There are 15 residues in the CDR3. This CDR3 is CASSPAIAGYNEQFF. The CDR3 nucleotides read TGTGCCAGCAGCCCCGCAATAGCGGGGTACAATGAGCAGTTCTTC.

The chain is built from TRBV6-5 and TRBJ1-1, with D perhaps matching TRBD1 (5 bases). Germline CDR1 reads MNHEY; CDR2 reads SVGAGI. Trimming stripped 6 bases from V and 2 bases from J, with 16 bases between. This CDR3 region has 15 residues. This CDR3 is CASREWAGGNTEAFF. For the CDR3, the DNA is TGTGCCAGCAGAGAGTGGGCGGGGGGAAACACTGAAGCTTTCTTT.